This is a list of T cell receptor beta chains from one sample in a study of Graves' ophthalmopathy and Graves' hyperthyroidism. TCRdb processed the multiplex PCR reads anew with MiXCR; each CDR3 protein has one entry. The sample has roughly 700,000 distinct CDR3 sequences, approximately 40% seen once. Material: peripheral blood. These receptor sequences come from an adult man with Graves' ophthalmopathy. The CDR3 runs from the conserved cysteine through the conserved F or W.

CDR3 protein: CASSSGQGRSNQPQHF
CDR3 length: 16
V gene: TRBV24-1

CDR3 protein: CASSPVEGDGYTF
CDR3 length: 13
V gene: TRBV7-9

CDR3 protein: CSARRARDTEAFF
CDR3 length: 13
V gene: TRBV20-1

CDR3 protein: CASKEDTSSGANVLTF
CDR3 length: 16
V gene: TRBV2

CDR3 protein: CASRGTGPTGRYSNQPQHF
CDR3 length: 19
V gene: TRBV25-1

CDR3 protein: CASLDSPGANVLTF
CDR3 length: 14
V gene: TRBV19

CDR3 protein: CSVSSGQGDSPLHF
CDR3 length: 14
V gene: TRBV29-1

CDR3 protein: CASSLEDLRNTEAFF
CDR3 length: 15
V gene: TRBV7-3

CDR3 protein: CASSSPGQGKETQYF
CDR3 length: 15
V gene: TRBV2

CDR3 protein: CASSVYGASGRAVSYEQYF
CDR3 length: 19
V gene: TRBV2

CDR3 protein: CASSLRDKSNQPQHF
CDR3 length: 15
V gene: TRBV7-8

CDR3 protein: CASQRGGMSNQPQHF
CDR3 length: 15
V gene: TRBV7-3

CDR3 protein: CAGSITRLAYEQYF
CDR3 length: 14
V gene: TRBV10-3

CDR3 protein: CASSYKWRGGNQPQHF
CDR3 length: 16
V gene: TRBV24-1

CDR3 protein: CASSPGWENTEAFF
CDR3 length: 14
V gene: TRBV12-3/TRBV12-4

CDR3 protein: CASSHSMAGGYQETQYF
CDR3 length: 17
V gene: TRBV5-4

CDR3 protein: CASSKTRTAYEQYF
CDR3 length: 14
V gene: TRBV5-1

CDR3 protein: CASSLQNYNSPLHF
CDR3 length: 14
V gene: TRBV7-6

CDR3 protein: CASSYSGSGWGADTQYF
CDR3 length: 17
V gene: TRBV25-1

CDR3 protein: CASKDDSGQRNQPQHF
CDR3 length: 16
V gene: TRBV19

CDR3 protein: CASSIDPRRTGDEQYF
CDR3 length: 16
V gene: TRBV13

CDR3 protein: CATSGLAGGVGETQYF
CDR3 length: 16
V gene: TRBV15

CDR3 protein: CASSKTMTMGDPSGYTF
CDR3 length: 17
V gene: TRBV7-9

CDR3 protein: CASSEVGTGANVLTF
CDR3 length: 15
V gene: TRBV2

CDR3 protein: CASSFRTEAFF
CDR3 length: 11
V gene: TRBV25-1

CDR3 protein: CSATLGTGPYSNQPQHF
CDR3 length: 17
V gene: TRBV20-1

CDR3 protein: CASSLLGQGAAITEAFF
CDR3 length: 17
V gene: TRBV5-1

CDR3 protein: CASSLAGTSGTGELFF
CDR3 length: 16
V gene: TRBV5-1

CDR3 protein: CASSDGQGGQPQHF
CDR3 length: 14
V gene: TRBV25-1

CDR3 protein: CASSESATNSEAFF
CDR3 length: 14
V gene: TRBV10-3

CDR3 protein: CASSTGQGAYRNTEAFF
CDR3 length: 17
V gene: TRBV7-9